Listed below are T cell receptor beta chains from one sample, sequenced in a study of T cells in Graves' hyperthyroidism and ophthalmopathy. TCRdb processed the multiplex PCR reads anew with MiXCR; each CDR3 protein has one entry. This sample has 350,000 to 400,000 distinct CDR3 sequences, with about 15% found just once. The material sequenced was blood. The receptors were gathered from a woman aged 25 to 39 with Graves' hyperthyroidism. Both conserved end residues are trimmed from each CDR3. Each record gives: V gene, J gene, CDR3 protein.

v_gene: TRBV19
j_gene: TRBJ2-1
CDR3aa: ASSIAQVNEQF

v_gene: TRBV9
j_gene: TRBJ2-7
CDR3aa: ASSVGIAGNYEQY

v_gene: TRBV2
j_gene: TRBJ2-1
CDR3aa: ASSELAGVYNEQF

v_gene: TRBV3-1
j_gene: TRBJ2-2
CDR3aa: ASSRDIRGTGELF

v_gene: TRBV6-1
j_gene: TRBJ2-7
CDR3aa: ASRTIRGHEQY

v_gene: TRBV18
j_gene: TRBJ1-3
CDR3aa: ASSDSSGNTIY

v_gene: TRBV28
j_gene: TRBJ2-2
CDR3aa: GRVNTGELF

v_gene: TRBV20-1
j_gene: TRBJ2-7
CDR3aa: SAPDRLTYEQY

v_gene: TRBV6-1
j_gene: TRBJ2-2
CDR3aa: ASGMGGAGELF

v_gene: TRBV6-1
j_gene: TRBJ2-7
CDR3aa: ASSPVGGGVYEQY

v_gene: TRBV5-1
j_gene: TRBJ2-7
CDR3aa: ASSSRRGESYEQY

v_gene: TRBV12-3/TRBV12-4
j_gene: TRBJ2-3
CDR3aa: ASRVLASMADTQY

v_gene: TRBV15
j_gene: TRBJ2-1
CDR3aa: ATSRPGVNEQF

v_gene: TRBV12-3/TRBV12-4
j_gene: TRBJ2-3
CDR3aa: ASSSLDTQY

v_gene: TRBV9
j_gene: TRBJ2-3
CDR3aa: ASSVGTTQGVTQY

v_gene: TRBV20-1
j_gene: TRBJ2-1
CDR3aa: SARAGFYNEQF

v_gene: TRBV3-1
j_gene: TRBJ1-4
CDR3aa: ASSQDSEKLF

v_gene: TRBV28
j_gene: TRBJ2-1
CDR3aa: ATEEGANEQF

v_gene: TRBV3-1
j_gene: TRBJ2-3
CDR3aa: ASSQVVDTQY

v_gene: TRBV4-1
j_gene: TRBJ2-1
CDR3aa: ASSQDLAGLVYEQF

v_gene: TRBV24-1
j_gene: TRBJ1-6
CDR3aa: ATSSGEYNSPLH

v_gene: TRBV20-1
j_gene: TRBJ1-1
CDR3aa: SAGTTGGGGVAF

v_gene: TRBV11-2
j_gene: TRBJ1-1
CDR3aa: ASSFLGGAEAF

v_gene: TRBV5-1
j_gene: TRBJ2-7
CDR3aa: ASSGGSLEQY

v_gene: TRBV27
j_gene: TRBJ1-1
CDR3aa: ASSRSIGVGTEAF

v_gene: TRBV7-2
j_gene: TRBJ1-2
CDR3aa: ASSLDRVDPGAGYT

v_gene: TRBV5-1
j_gene: TRBJ2-1
CDR3aa: ASSLGQGAVNEQF

v_gene: TRBV14
j_gene: TRBJ2-7
CDR3aa: ASSPFFGSSYNEQY

v_gene: TRBV27
j_gene: TRBJ2-7
CDR3aa: ASSLFSGVPLYEQY

v_gene: TRBV28
j_gene: TRBJ1-2
CDR3aa: ASSPPGVSGYT

v_gene: TRBV3-1
j_gene: TRBJ1-4
CDR3aa: ASSQTATNENLF

v_gene: TRBV6-1
j_gene: TRBJ2-7
CDR3aa: AGSLGPAYEQY

v_gene: TRBV4-1
j_gene: TRBJ2-1
CDR3aa: ASSQVRTSGRDEQF

v_gene: TRBV28
j_gene: TRBJ1-2
CDR3aa: ASNTGTAYGYT

v_gene: TRBV11-2
j_gene: TRBJ2-2
CDR3aa: ASSLVRGNTGELF

v_gene: TRBV10-3
j_gene: TRBJ2-7
CDR3aa: ATGTSGSAEQY

v_gene: TRBV4-1
j_gene: TRBJ2-3
CDR3aa: ASSSGITQY

v_gene: TRBV11-1
j_gene: TRBJ2-1
CDR3aa: ASSFSGSGYNEQF

v_gene: TRBV3-1
j_gene: TRBJ1-2
CDR3aa: ASSKPIGSGYT

v_gene: TRBV20-1
j_gene: TRBJ1-2
CDR3aa: SAWTPNYGYT

v_gene: TRBV30
j_gene: TRBJ2-4
CDR3aa: AWSGVGQPAKNIQY

v_gene: TRBV19
j_gene: TRBJ1-2
CDR3aa: ASSIKGRDRINGYT

v_gene: TRBV2
j_gene: TRBJ1-5
CDR3aa: ASSPSVGVWQPQH

v_gene: TRBV3-1
j_gene: TRBJ2-7
CDR3aa: ASSPGTSGNHEQY

v_gene: TRBV28
j_gene: TRBJ1-6
CDR3aa: ASSFPTGPPLH

v_gene: TRBV6-6
j_gene: TRBJ1-2
CDR3aa: ASSYGQGNIGYT

v_gene: TRBV18
j_gene: TRBJ1-2
CDR3aa: ASSPVEGNYGYT

v_gene: TRBV3-1
j_gene: TRBJ2-1
CDR3aa: ASSQAGQLGEQF

v_gene: TRBV10-3
j_gene: TRBJ1-4
CDR3aa: AISEQGGSEKLF

v_gene: TRBV15
j_gene: TRBJ2-5
CDR3aa: ATSRDLWGQETQY

v_gene: TRBV7-9
j_gene: TRBJ2-1
CDR3aa: ASSRAGGQGSYNEQF

v_gene: TRBV20-1
j_gene: TRBJ2-7
CDR3aa: SHRLVEWSEQY

v_gene: TRBV24-1
j_gene: TRBJ1-2
CDR3aa: ATSEDGYGYT

v_gene: TRBV5-6
j_gene: TRBJ2-7
CDR3aa: ASSPGDGVRGQY

v_gene: TRBV27
j_gene: TRBJ2-3
CDR3aa: ASSFASTDTQY

v_gene: TRBV10-3
j_gene: TRBJ1-5
CDR3aa: AISVCCRVVWGNQPQH

v_gene: TRBV6-5
j_gene: TRBJ2-7
CDR3aa: ASSYYRGYEQY

v_gene: TRBV6-1
j_gene: TRBJ2-7
CDR3aa: ATALGGTYEQY

v_gene: TRBV6-1
j_gene: TRBJ2-1
CDR3aa: ASRPVYRGDLYNEQF